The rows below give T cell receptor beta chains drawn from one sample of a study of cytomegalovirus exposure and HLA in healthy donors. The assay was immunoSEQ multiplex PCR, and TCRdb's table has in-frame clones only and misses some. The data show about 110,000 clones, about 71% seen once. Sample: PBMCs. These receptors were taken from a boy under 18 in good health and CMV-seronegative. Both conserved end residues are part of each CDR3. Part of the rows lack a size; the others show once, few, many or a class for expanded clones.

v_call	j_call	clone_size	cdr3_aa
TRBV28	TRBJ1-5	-	CASLSKGRQPQHF
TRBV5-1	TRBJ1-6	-	CASRTSSSYNSPLHF
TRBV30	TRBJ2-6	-	CAWSRIHSGANVLTF
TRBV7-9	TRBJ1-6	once	CASSLGSEGGWSPLHF
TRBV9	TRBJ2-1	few	CASNLDRGEQFF
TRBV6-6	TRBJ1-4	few	CASSYPGGAGEKLFF
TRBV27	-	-	CASSFTGPIYEQYF
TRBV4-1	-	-	CASSQDRREVNEQYF
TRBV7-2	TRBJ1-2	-	CASSDQTGNYGYTF
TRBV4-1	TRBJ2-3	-	CASSQVGREVSGTQYF
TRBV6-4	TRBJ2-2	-	CASSDLARRELFF
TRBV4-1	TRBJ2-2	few	CASSQHTSDANTGELFF
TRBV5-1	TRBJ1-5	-	CASSLGSRDRGQPQHF
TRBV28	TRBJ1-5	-	CASFRDTRKPQHF
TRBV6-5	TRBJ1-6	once	CASSYSGRLDSPLHF
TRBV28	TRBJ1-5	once	CASSFVAGGALGAAQPQHF
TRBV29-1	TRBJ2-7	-	CSVESAYEQYF
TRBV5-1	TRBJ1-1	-	CASSREGAQNTEAFF
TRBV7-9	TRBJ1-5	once	CASSSGFNQPQHF
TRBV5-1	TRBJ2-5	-	CASRIQETQYF
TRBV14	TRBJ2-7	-	CASSQVIGLAIEQYF
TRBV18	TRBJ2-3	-	CASSPRLTSGRSDTQYF
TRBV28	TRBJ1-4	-	CASSEADRGSSNEKLFF
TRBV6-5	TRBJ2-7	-	CASSSQRGQGAEQYF
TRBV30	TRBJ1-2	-	CALRTDSYGYTF
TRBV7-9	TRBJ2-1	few	CASSLVGGRDYNEQFF
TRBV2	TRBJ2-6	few	CASRVPTGGTSGANVLTF
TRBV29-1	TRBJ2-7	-	CSASRGQGYEQYF
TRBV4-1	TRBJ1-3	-	CASSQGRVGGNTIYF
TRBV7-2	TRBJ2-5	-	CASSAGTSLQETQYF
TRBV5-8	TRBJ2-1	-	CASSLRLAGGNEQFF
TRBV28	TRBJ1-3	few	CASSLAGGGNTIYF
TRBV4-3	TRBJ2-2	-	CASSHTSGSGELFF
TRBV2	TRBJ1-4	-	CASSDDRGYEKLFF
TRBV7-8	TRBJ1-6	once	CASSSRGLGNSPLHF
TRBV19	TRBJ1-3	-	CASRLQGSGNTIYF
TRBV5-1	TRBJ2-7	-	CASGFSGGTYEQYF
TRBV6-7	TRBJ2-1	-	CASSYESGRVYNEQFF
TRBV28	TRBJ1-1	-	CASSLTDRGRTEAFF
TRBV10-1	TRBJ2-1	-	CASSATSGNSYNEQFF
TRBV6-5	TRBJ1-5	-	CASSYSREGNQPQHF
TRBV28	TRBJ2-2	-	CASRQYNTGELFF
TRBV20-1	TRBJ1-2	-	CSAIQDGGYTF
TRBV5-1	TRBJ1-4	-	CASSPRDREKLFF
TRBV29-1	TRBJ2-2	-	CSVEKRENTGELFF
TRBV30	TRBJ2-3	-	CAWSPPGTGDTDTQYF